Shown below are 27 T cell receptor beta chains from a single sample sequenced in a study of T cell changes during pregnancy in multiple sclerosis. The data were produced by immunoSEQ multiplex PCR, yet TCRdb's version contains in-frame clones alone and is incomplete. The sample consists of 70,000 to 90,000 clones, around 93% of them appearing once. Sequencing was performed on peripheral blood, taken in the second trimester of pregnancy. The receptors here all came from a female donor in good health, enrolled as a control in a pregnancy study.

The gene calls are TRBV7-9 and TRBJ2-2, with 8 bases aligning to TRBD2. In germline, CDR1 is SEHNR, CDR2 FQNEAQ (reference sequence). This CDR3 has 14 amino acids. The junction had 9 bases not matched to a gene; V was cut back by 8 bases and J by 7 bases. Written as DNA, the CDR3 is TGTGCCAGCGCCGGGACTAGTGGTCACGGGGAGCTGTTTTTT. Amino acid sequence: CASAGTSGHGELFF.

The chain recombines TRBV4-3 with TRBJ1-2; 9 nucleotides align to TRBD1. The junction had 11 bases not matched to a gene; V was cut back by 0 bases and J by 9 bases. Germline V gene data show CDR1 as LGHNA and CDR2 as YSLEER. The CDR3 loop spans 16 amino acids. The chain's CDR3 is CASSQEIRDRAGSYTF. The CDR3 region has the DNA TGCGCCAGCAGCCAAGAGATCCGGGACAGGGCCGGTAGCTACACCTTC.

The chain recombines TRBV4-3 with TRBJ2-1; D possibly corresponds to TRBD1 (5 bases). This CDR3 has 13 residues. V lost 3 bases and J lost 10, with 13 bases in between. Germline CDR1 LGHNA, CDR2 YSLEER. For the CDR3, the DNA is TGCGCCAGCAGCCATTCTAAGGGGTTGGAGCAGTTCTTC. Its protein product is CASSHSKGLEQFF.

The chain carries TRBV10-3 and TRBJ2-3; no clear D gene. This CDR3 region has 16 residues. The V gene's germline CDR1 is ENHRY and CDR2 SYGVKD. V was trimmed by 2 bases and J by 5 bases, leaving 17 bases between them. CDR3 DNA: TGTGCCATCAGTGAGGGTGACACCCGTCCCGGAGATACGCAGTATTTT. It yields the protein CAISEGDTRPGDTQYF.

The chain recombines TRBV6-1 with TRBJ1-2; 8 nucleotides line up with TRBD1. Losses at the gene ends were 3 bases for V and 4 bases for J; bases not matched to a gene: 7. This CDR3 has 15 residues. Looked up from germline, CDR1 is MNHNS and CDR2 is SASEGT. CDR3 DNA sequence: TGTGCCAGCAGTGACAGGGGGCTGGCATTCTATGGCTACACCTTC. Its translation: CASSDRGLAFYGYTF.

V is TRBV27 and J is TRBJ2-3, with 9 bases matching TRBD1. V lost 5 bases and J lost 6; bases outside the gene matches: 6. Germline V gene sequence: CDR1 MNHEY, CDR2 SMNVEV (reference sequence). This CDR3 region has 14 residues. The CDR3 loop reads CASSGRTGVDTQYF. As DNA, the CDR3 is TGTGCCAGCAGTGGACGGACAGGGGTTGATACGCAGTATTTT.

This chain uses TRBV30 with TRBJ1-1, with a weak D call TRBD1 (6 bases). Germline values: CDR1 GTSNPN, CDR2 SVGIG (reference sequence). This CDR3 contains 13 residues. Between the trimmed V and J ends, which lost 4 bases and 8 bases, there was a span of 17 bases. The CDR3: CAWTSVGGGEAFF. CDR3 DNA sequence: TGTGCCTGGACCTCCGTGGGGGGGGGCGAAGCTTTCTTT.

The chain uses TRBV4-2 and TRBJ2-1; D remains unclear. The CDR3 spans 18 residues. The germline V and J ends were trimmed by 3 bases and 4 bases, with 22 bases remaining between them. CDR1 and CDR2 from the germline V gene are LGHNA and YNFKEQ. The CDR3 DNA reads TGTGCCAGCAGCCAGGATTACTCCGGGTCAAACCCTTACAATGAGCAGTTCTTC. Encoded protein: CASSQDYSGSNPYNEQFF.

The V and J genes are TRBV7-3 and TRBJ1-2, with 9 bases that match TRBD1. CDR1 SGHTA and CDR2 FQGTGA come from the germline V gene. This CDR3 is 16 amino acids long. Trimming cost V 5 bases and J 5 bases; bases outside gene matches: 12. CDR3 nucleotide sequence: TGTGCCAGCAGCCCCTCGGGACAGGGTACTTCGTATGGCTACACCTTC. Protein sequence: CASSPSGQGTSYGYTF.

The chain recombines TRBV30 with TRBJ1-1, with D possibly TRBD1 on 5 matching bases. V lost 4 bases and J lost 4, with 10 bases in between. Looked up from germline, CDR1 is GTSNPN and CDR2 is SVGIG (reference sequence). CDR3 size: 12 residues. The DNA of the CDR3 is TGTGCCTGGAACGGAGGGGCCACTGAAGCTTTCTTT. This translates into CAWNGGATEAFF.

This clone appeared a single time. The rearrangement joins TRBV4-2 to TRBJ2-1; 9 nucleotides line up with TRBD2. The germline V gene has CDR1 LGHNA and CDR2 YNFKEQ. V was pared by 0 bases and J by 4 bases, with 7 bases of the junction left unmatched. This CDR3 region has 17 residues. CDR3: CASSQEGAGGGYNEQFF. The CDR3 coding sequence is TGTGCCAGCAGCCAAGAGGGAGCGGGGGGTGGGTACAATGAGCAGTTCTTC.

The chain links TRBV18 to TRBJ2-5; D is possibly TRBD1 (5 bases). CDR1 and CDR2 from the germline V gene are KGHSH and LQKENI. The CDR3 has 14 residues. The V and J ends lost 3 bases and 2 bases respectively, with 10 bases between them. The CDR3 DNA is TGTGCCAGCTCACCGGCCGCAGGGCAAGAGACCCAGTACTTC. Translating it yields CASSPAAGQETQYF. Full variable domain (outside the CDR3, taken from reference TRBV18 and TRBJ2-5): NAGVMQNPRHLVRRRGQEARLRCSPMKGHSHVYWYRQLPEEGLKFMVYLQKENIIDESGMPKERFSAEFPKEGPSILRIQQVVRGDSAAYFCASSPAAGQETQYFGPGTRLLVL.

This chain uses TRBV30 with TRBJ2-4; D may be TRBD2 (6 bases). Per the germline V gene, CDR1 is GTSNPN and CDR2 is SVGIG (reference sequence). Trimming stripped 3 bases from V and 0 bases from J, with 18 bases between. The CDR3 contains 17 residues. CDR3 amino acids: CAWSGEGLMLAKNIQYF. In nucleotides, the CDR3 is TGTGCCTGGAGCGGAGAGGGACTTATGTTAGCCAAAAACATTCAGTACTTC.

The V and J genes are TRBV9 and TRBJ2-2; D possibly corresponds to TRBD2 (5 bases). V lost 1 base, J lost 6 bases, and 16 bases lay in between. The CDR3 length is 16 residues. Germline V gene sequence: CDR1 SGDLS, CDR2 YYNGEE. CDR3 bases: TGTGCCAGCAGCGTACTGGACTCGAGGATCCCCGGGGAGCTGTTTTTT. Protein: CASSVLDSRIPGELFF.

This chain uses TRBV7-2 with TRBJ2-1; 7 bases map to TRBD1. Germline V CDR1 and CDR2: SGHTA, FQGNSA. The CDR3 runs to 15 residues. The junction had 5 bases not matched to a gene; V was cut back by 5 bases and J by 1 base. The CDR3 DNA follows: TGTGCCAGCAGCCCGGACAGGTTTTCCTACAATGAGCAGTTCTTC. Its translation is CASSPDRFSYNEQFF.

The rearrangement links TRBV5-5 to TRBJ2-1, with D unresolved. Trimming removed 2 bases from V and 0 bases from J, with 15 bases in between. The CDR3 runs to 17 residues. CDR1 is SGHKS and CDR2 is YYEKEE in the germline V gene (reference sequence). The CDR3 nucleotides read TGTGCCAGCAGCTTATTAAGCTCCGAGAGCTCCTACAATGAGCAGTTCTTC. Protein sequence: CASSLLSSESSYNEQFF. The variable domain in full, completed from reference TRBV5-5 and TRBJ2-1, reads DAGVTQSPTHLIKTRGQQVTLRCSPISGHKSVSWYQQVLGQGPQFIFQYYEKEERGRGNFPDRFSARQFPNYSSELNVNALLLGDSALYLCASSLLSSESSYNEQFFGPGTRLTVL.

This clone turned up a few times. This CDR3 is also generated by other DNA sequences in the sample. The chain links TRBV19 to TRBJ1-1; 7 positions agree with TRBD1. With V trimmed by 4 bases and J by 3 bases, 2 bases remained unmatched. Germline loops: CDR1 LNHDA, CDR2 SQIVND (reference sequence). The CDR3 has 13 residues. CDR3 nucleotides: TGTGCCAGTAGTACAACAGGGGACACTGAAGCTTTCTTT. This codes for CASSTTGDTEAFF. The whole variable domain, remainder taken from reference TRBV19 and TRBJ1-1, is DGGITQSPKYLFRKEGQNVTLSCEQNLNHDAMYWYRQDPGQGLRLIYYSQIVNDFQKGDIAEGYSVSREKKESFPLTVTSAQKNPTAFYLCASSTTGDTEAFFGQGTRLTVV.

This rearrangement joins TRBV5-1 to TRBJ1-5, with a weak D call TRBD1 (5 bases). With 0 bases removed from V and 3 bases from J, the gap between germline ends came to 10 bases. CDR3 size: 15 residues. Germline V gene lookup returns CDR1 SGHRS and CDR2 YFSETQ. This CDR3 reads CASSLGAGDNQPQHF. CDR3 DNA: TGCGCCAGCAGCTTGGGGGCGGGGGACAATCAGCCCCAGCATTTT.

This chain links TRBV19 with TRBJ2-3; TRBD1 matches at 7 bases. The CDR3 is 16 residues long. The trim removed 6 bases at V and 0 bases at J, leaving 9 bases unmatched. The V gene's germline CDR1 is LNHDA and CDR2 SQIVND (reference sequence). CDR3 in DNA: TGTGCCAGTAGCTTTCGGACAGGTTCTAGCACAGATACGCAGTATTTT. This translates into CASSFRTGSSTDTQYF.

This clone was detected a few times. The V call is TRBV29-1, the J call TRBJ2-5; D unresolved. Looked up from germline, CDR1 is SQVTM and CDR2 is ANQGSEA. V shed 5 bases and J shed 1 base, with 8 bases lying between them. CDR3 size: 12 residues. The CDR3 DNA follows: TGCAGCGTTATATCAGTCCAAGAGACCCAGTACTTC. Its protein product is CSVISVQETQYF.

This rearrangement joins TRBV27 to TRBJ1-5; 11 bases match TRBD1. There are 14 residues in the CDR3. Germline V gene lookup returns CDR1 MNHEY and CDR2 SMNVEV (reference sequence). V shed 5 bases, J shed 7 bases, and the junction held 4 bases outside the gene matches. CDR3 coding DNA: TGTGCCAGCAGTCTTGGGACAGGGGGGCAGCCCCAGCATTTT. Amino acid sequence: CASSLGTGGQPQHF.

V usage is TRBV7-2 and J usage is TRBJ1-4; no clear D. Trimming shortened V by 3 bases and J by 8 bases, and 16 bases separated the two germline ends. The CDR3 spans 15 residues. The germline CDR1 and CDR2 sequences are SGHTA and FQGNSA. CDR3 nucleotide sequence: TGTGCCAGCAGCTTCCGGGGAGGGTTGGGGGAAAAACTGTTTTTT. This sequence encodes CASSFRGGLGEKLFF.

This chain links TRBV6-5 with TRBJ1-1; D remains unclear. Trimming shortened V by 2 bases and J by 1 base, and 8 bases separated the two germline ends. Germline CDR1 MNHEY, CDR2 SVGAGI. The CDR3 has 14 residues. The CDR3 region is CASSYTGGNTEAFF. The CDR3, as DNA: TGTGCCAGCAGTTACACGGGAGGGAACACTGAAGCTTTCTTT.

The rearrangement joins TRBV30 to TRBJ1-4; 9 nucleotides line up with TRBD1. Germline V gene lookup returns CDR1 GTSNPN and CDR2 SVGIG (reference sequence). Unmatched junction bases numbered 10, after V lost 3 bases and J lost 8 bases. The CDR3 consists of 15 residues. CDR3 in amino acids: CAWRDTGGSREKLFF. The CDR3 region has the DNA TGTGCCTGGAGGGATACAGGGGGCTCTAGAGAAAAACTGTTTTTT.

The rearrangement links TRBV19 to TRBJ1-1; D possibly corresponds to TRBD1 (6 bases). V was clipped by 6 bases and J by 1 base, with 12 bases between them. Per the germline V gene, CDR1 is LNHDA and CDR2 is SQIVND (reference sequence). CDR3 length equals 14 residues. The chain's CDR3 is CASSRQVGNTEAFF. The CDR3 DNA sequence: TGTGCCAGTAGCCGACAGGTAGGGAACACTGAAGCTTTCTTT.

This chain joins TRBV27 and TRBJ1-4, with a possible D match to TRBD1 (5 bases). The CDR3 spans 14 residues. V dropped 3 bases and J dropped 7 bases, with 12 bases sitting between them. Germline-derived CDR1 and CDR2 are MNHEY and SMNVEV (reference sequence). The CDR3 is CASSLAGGGEKLFF. In DNA, the CDR3 is TGTGCCAGCAGTTTGGCGGGCGGGGGTGAAAAACTGTTTTTT.

CDR3 DNA sequence: TGTGCCAGCAGCTTACGTCACCAAGGGACAGGCGAAAATCAGCCCCAGCATTTT. This gives the protein CASSLRHQGTGENQPQHF. The chain employs TRBV7-2 and TRBJ1-5; 8 bases align to TRBD1. The germline gives CDR1 SGHTA, CDR2 FQGNSA. V was clipped by 2 bases and J by 4 bases; unmatched bases: 13. The length of the CDR3 is 18 residues. Together with reference TRBV7-2 and TRBJ1-5, the CDR3 gives the full variable domain: GAGVSQSPSNKVTEKGKDVELRCDPISGHTALYWYRQSLGQGLEFLIYFQGNSAPDKSGLPSDRFSAERTGGSVSTLTIQRTQQEDSAVYLCASSLRHQGTGENQPQHFGDGTRLSIL.